A single sample is the source of the 21 T cell receptor beta chains below, sequenced in a study of blood T cell repertoires in COVID-19. Generated by immunoSEQ multiplex PCR, the TCRdb table keeps only in-frame clones and is missing some. This table holds approximately 200,000 clones, around 88% found once. The sequenced sample was peripheral blood. The receptors originated from a man between 18 and 29 years old with active or convalescent COVID-19.

V and J are TRBV28 and TRBJ2-4; 7 bases map to TRBD2. The CDR3 length is 14 residues. CDR1 MDHEN and CDR2 SYDVKM come from the germline V gene. J lost 8 bases, V lost 6 bases, and 10 bases had no gene match. The CDR3 DNA is TGTGCCAGCAGCCCCGGGGGGACTATGGACATTCAGTACTTC. Amino acids: CASSPGGTMDIQYF. Filled out from reference TRBV28 and TRBJ2-4, the complete variable domain reads DVKVTQSSRYLVKRTGEKVFLECVQDMDHENMFWYRQDPGLGLRLIYFSYDVKMKEKGDIPEGYSVSREKKERFSLILESASTNQTSMYLCASSPGGTMDIQYFGAGTRLSVL.

The chain is built from TRBV18 and TRBJ2-1, with 10 bases matching TRBD2. The germline gives CDR1 KGHSH, CDR2 LQKENI. CDR3 length: 15 amino acids. Trimming at V came to 4 bases and at J to 3 bases, leaving 3 bases not matched to a gene. CDR3 in amino acids: CASSRASGSYNEQFF. For the CDR3, the DNA is TGTGCCAGCTCACGGGCTAGCGGGAGCTACAATGAGCAGTTCTTC.

The J gene is TRBJ1-2, the V gene TRBV19; 10 bases agree with TRBD1. Losses at the gene ends were 6 bases for V and 8 bases for J; bases not matched to a gene: 6. The CDR3 is 13 amino acids. The germline CDR1 and CDR2 sequences are LNHDA and SQIVND (reference sequence). The CDR3 bases are TGTGCCAGTAGCACCGGGACAGGGGTAGGCTACACCTTC. This translates into CASSTGTGVGYTF.

The chain joins TRBV10-1 to TRBJ2-2; D gene ambiguous. Trimming removed 1 base at V and 6 bases at J, with 6 bases between. CDR3 size: 13 residues. From germline, CDR1 is WNHNN and CDR2 SYGVQD (reference sequence). The CDR3 DNA reads TGCGCCAGCAGTGAGTTGAAGCCCGGGGAGCTGTTTTTT. Protein product: CASSELKPGELFF.

The J gene is TRBJ1-3, the V gene TRBV4-3; the D is unclear. CDR3 length: 15 amino acids. V lost 0 bases, J lost 0 bases, and 6 bases lay in between. Germline CDR1 is LGHNA and CDR2 is YSLEER. Written as DNA, the CDR3 is TGCGCCAGCAGCCAAGATTCAGGCTCTGGAAACACCATATATTTT. Encoded protein: CASSQDSGSGNTIYF.

This chain links TRBV27 with TRBJ1-4; D gene uncertain. CDR1 and CDR2 (germline): MNHEY, SMNVEV (reference sequence). The CDR3 sequence is 14 residues long. Deletions cut 2 bases from V and 4 bases from J, with 8 bases between. The CDR3 nucleotides read TGTGCCAGCAGTTTAAGCGGTATTAATGAAAAACTGTTTTTT. Amino acid sequence: CASSLSGINEKLFF.

The chain carries TRBV28 and TRBJ2-1; D not resolved. Germline-derived CDR1 and CDR2 are MDHEN and SYDVKM. The CDR3 is made up of 13 amino acids. V dropped 3 bases and J dropped 4 bases, with 7 bases sitting between them. DNA of the CDR3: TGTGCCAGCAGTTTCGGGTTTTACAATGAGCAGTTCTTC. Translation: CASSFGFYNEQFF.

Details on this clone: Germline is not matched at one junction end, which may reflect a read error. The V gene is TRBV7-2, the J gene TRBJ1-4; 7 bases fit TRBD1. Germline V gene lookup returns CDR1 SGHTA and CDR2 FQGNSA. The CDR3 contains 13 residues. The CDR3: CASSLTDRAILSF. CDR3 nucleotide sequence: TGTGCCAGCAGCTTAACCGACAGGGCAATTTTATCCTTT.

The chain joins TRBV2 to TRBJ1-5; no reliable D call. The CDR3 spans 13 residues. V lost 4 bases and J lost 6, with 10 bases in between. Germline assignment: CDR1 SNHLY and CDR2 FYNNEI. CDR3 in DNA: TGTGCCAGCAGTGTCGAGGGCGGTCAGCCCCAGCATTTT. Amino acids: CASSVEGGQPQHF.

CDR3 nucleotides: TGCAGCGTTGATCTCCACGGGGATACGCAGTATTTT. Amino acid sequence: CSVDLHGDTQYF. J is TRBJ2-3 and V is TRBV29-1; no clear D. The V gene's germline CDR1 is SQVTM and CDR2 ANQGSEA. V gave up 3 bases and J gave up 6 bases, with 10 bases separating them. This CDR3 region has 12 residues.

The chain joins TRBV5-1 to TRBJ1-1, with D unclear. CDR1 is SGHRS, CDR2 YFSETQ, per germline. Trimming took off 4 bases at V and 4 bases at J, with 20 bases between the two ends. The CDR3 contains 16 residues. CDR3 sequence: CASSRTSGGKGTEAFF. Here the CDR3 DNA reads TGCGCCAGCAGCAGAACATCAGGAGGAAAAGGCACTGAAGCTTTCTTT.

The chain employs TRBV27 and TRBJ1-5; TRBD1 matches 9 bases. This CDR3 has 16 residues. V shed 1 base and J 4 bases; nucleotides not matched to a gene: 5. Germline-derived CDR1 and CDR2 are MNHEY and SMNVEV (reference sequence). CDR3 protein: CASSLLGQGGNQPQHF. DNA of the CDR3: TGTGCCAGCAGTTTATTGGGACAGGGCGGGAATCAGCCCCAGCATTTT.

V and J are TRBV30 and TRBJ1-4; D gene unclear. Germline CDR1 reads GTSNPN; CDR2 reads SVGIG (reference sequence). Trimming pared 0 bases from V and 4 bases from J, leaving 6 bases between. This CDR3 region has 13 residues. Here the CDR3 reads CAWSVQYNEKLFF. Written as DNA, the CDR3 is TGTGCCTGGAGTGTACAGTATAATGAAAAACTGTTTTTT.

The chain couples TRBV24-1 to TRBJ1-2; 8 bases line up with TRBD1. Germline CDR1 is KGHDR and CDR2 is SFDVKD. CDR3 length: 14 amino acids. The junction had 5 bases not matched to a gene; V was cut back by 6 bases and J by 3 bases. The CDR3 loop reads CATSSRGHDYGYTF. The CDR3 nucleotides are TGTGCCACCAGTAGCAGGGGGCATGACTATGGCTACACCTTC.

Of note for this clone: The sample holds other DNA sequences that translate to the same CDR3. The gene calls are TRBV7-9 and TRBJ2-7; 8 nucleotides line up with TRBD2. J lost 3 bases, V lost 3 bases, and 1 base had no gene match. This CDR3 spans 13 amino acids. Germline V gene lookup returns CDR1 SEHNR and CDR2 FQNEAQ (reference sequence). The CDR3 is CASSFGGDYEQYF. CDR3 in DNA: TGTGCCAGCAGCTTCGGGGGGGACTACGAGCAGTACTTC.

Concerning this clone: The same CDR3 can be traced to other DNA sequences in this sample. The V and J genes are TRBV9 and TRBJ1-1; the D gene is possibly TRBD1 (5 bases). Germline CDR1 reads SGDLS; CDR2 reads YYNGEE. The CDR3 is 13 residues long. The V end lost 2 bases, the J end lost 1 base, and 6 bases lay between the germline ends. In DNA form, the CDR3 reads TGTGCCAGCAGCGTTACAGGGAACACTGAAGCTTTCTTT. Translation gives CASSVTGNTEAFF.

The rearrangement uses TRBV3-1 (or the pseudogene TRBV3-2) and TRBJ1-1, with 8 positions matching TRBD1. Trimming removed 3 bases from V and 7 bases from J; junction bases left unmatched: 16. Germline-derived CDR1 and CDR2 are LGHDT and YNNKEL (reference sequence). CDR3 length equals 17 residues. The CDR3 protein is CASSHYSLAGQADEAFF. The CDR3 nucleotides read TGTGCCAGCAGCCACTACTCACTGGCGGGACAGGCTGATGAAGCTTTCTTT.

This chain's CDR3 is CASSEVSSLSTDTQYF. DNA for the CDR3: TGTGCCAGCAGTGAAGTTTCTAGCCTAAGCACAGATACGCAGTATTTT. The chain joins TRBV2 to TRBJ2-3, with D tentatively TRBD2 (5 bases). The CDR3 loop spans 16 amino acids. Trimming removed 1 base from V and 0 bases from J, with 11 bases in between. Germline V lookup: CDR1 SNHLY, CDR2 FYNNEI.

The chain carries TRBV4-2 and TRBJ2-1; 9 bases are shared with TRBD2. The CDR3 runs to 17 residues. CDR1 LGHNA and CDR2 YNFKEQ come from the germline V gene. With 4 bases clipped from V and 4 bases from J, the junction kept 11 bases outside the gene matches. CDR3 sequence: CASSPRRLAGNYNEQFF. CDR3 in DNA: TGTGCCAGCAGCCCTCGACGGCTAGCGGGAAATTACAATGAGCAGTTCTTC.

The CDR3, as DNA: TGTGCCAGCAGCAGGACTAGCGGGAGTTTGGGGGTGGATGAGCAGTTCTTC. It is translated as CASSRTSGSLGVDEQFF. This sequence joins TRBV3-1 (or the pseudogene TRBV3-2) and TRBJ2-1; 13 bases line up with TRBD2. J gave up 8 bases and V 5 bases, and 12 bases lay outside the gene matches. In germline, CDR1 is LGHDT, CDR2 YNNKEL (reference sequence). The CDR3 length is 17 residues.

The rearrangement links TRBV30 to TRBJ1-2, with D possibly TRBD1 on 6 matching bases. Germline V lookup: CDR1 GTSNPN, CDR2 SVGIG (reference sequence). The CDR3 length is 15 residues. V was shortened by 5 bases and J by 5 bases, with 21 bases between the two germline ends. CDR3 loop: CAWGPSQGRRYGYTF. CDR3 coding DNA: TGTGCCTGGGGACCCTCTCAGGGGCGAAGATATGGCTACACCTTC. Supplemented by reference TRBV30 and TRBJ1-2, the full variable domain reads SQTIHQWPATLVQPVGSPLSLECTVEGTSNPNLYWYRQAAGRGLQLLFYSVGIGQISSEVPQNLSASRPQDRQFILSSKKLLLSDSGFYLCAWGPSQGRRYGYTFGSGTRLTVV.